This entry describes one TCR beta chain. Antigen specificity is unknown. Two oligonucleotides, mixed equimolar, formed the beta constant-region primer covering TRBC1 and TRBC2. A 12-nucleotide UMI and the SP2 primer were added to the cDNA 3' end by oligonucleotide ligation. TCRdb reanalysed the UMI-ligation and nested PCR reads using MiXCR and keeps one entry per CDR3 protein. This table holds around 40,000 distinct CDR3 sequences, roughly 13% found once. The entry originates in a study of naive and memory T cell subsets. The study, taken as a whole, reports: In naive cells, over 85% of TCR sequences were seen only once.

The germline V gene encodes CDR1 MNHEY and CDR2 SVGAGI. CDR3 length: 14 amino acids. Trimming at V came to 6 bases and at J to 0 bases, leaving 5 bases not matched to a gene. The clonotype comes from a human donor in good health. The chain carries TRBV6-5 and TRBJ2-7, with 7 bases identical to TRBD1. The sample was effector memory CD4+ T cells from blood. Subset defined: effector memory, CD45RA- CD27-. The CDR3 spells CASRPGGSSYEQYF. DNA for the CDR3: TGTGCCAGCAGACCAGGGGGAAGCTCCTACGAGCAGTACTTC.